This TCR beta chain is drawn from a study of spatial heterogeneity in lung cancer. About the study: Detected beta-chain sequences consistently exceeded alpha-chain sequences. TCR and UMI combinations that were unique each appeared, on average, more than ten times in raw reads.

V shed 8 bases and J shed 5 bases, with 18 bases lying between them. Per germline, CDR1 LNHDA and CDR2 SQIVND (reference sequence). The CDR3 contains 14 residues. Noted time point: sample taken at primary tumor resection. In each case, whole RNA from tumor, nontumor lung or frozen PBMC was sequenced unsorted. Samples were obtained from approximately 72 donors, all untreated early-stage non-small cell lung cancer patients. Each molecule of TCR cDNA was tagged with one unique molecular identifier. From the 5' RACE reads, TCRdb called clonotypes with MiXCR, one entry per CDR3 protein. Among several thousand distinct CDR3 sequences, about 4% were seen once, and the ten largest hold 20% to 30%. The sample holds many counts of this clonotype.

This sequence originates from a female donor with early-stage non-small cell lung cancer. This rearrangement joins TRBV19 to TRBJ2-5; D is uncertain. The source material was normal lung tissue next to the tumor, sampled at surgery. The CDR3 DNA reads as TGTGCCAGTCCCTTCGTCTCGCTCGGGGAGACCCAGTACTTC. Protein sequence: CASPFVSLGETQYF.